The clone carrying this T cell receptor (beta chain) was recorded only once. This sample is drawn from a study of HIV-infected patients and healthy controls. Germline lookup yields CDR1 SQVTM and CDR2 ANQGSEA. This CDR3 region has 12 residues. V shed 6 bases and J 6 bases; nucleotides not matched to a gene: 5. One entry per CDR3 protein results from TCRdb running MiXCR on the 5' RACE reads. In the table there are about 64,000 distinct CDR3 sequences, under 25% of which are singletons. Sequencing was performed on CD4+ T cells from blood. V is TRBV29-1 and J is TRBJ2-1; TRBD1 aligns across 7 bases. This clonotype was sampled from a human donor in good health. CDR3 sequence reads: CSVRTGSNEQFF. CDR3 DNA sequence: TGCAGCGTCCGGACAGGCAGCAATGAGCAGTTCTTC.